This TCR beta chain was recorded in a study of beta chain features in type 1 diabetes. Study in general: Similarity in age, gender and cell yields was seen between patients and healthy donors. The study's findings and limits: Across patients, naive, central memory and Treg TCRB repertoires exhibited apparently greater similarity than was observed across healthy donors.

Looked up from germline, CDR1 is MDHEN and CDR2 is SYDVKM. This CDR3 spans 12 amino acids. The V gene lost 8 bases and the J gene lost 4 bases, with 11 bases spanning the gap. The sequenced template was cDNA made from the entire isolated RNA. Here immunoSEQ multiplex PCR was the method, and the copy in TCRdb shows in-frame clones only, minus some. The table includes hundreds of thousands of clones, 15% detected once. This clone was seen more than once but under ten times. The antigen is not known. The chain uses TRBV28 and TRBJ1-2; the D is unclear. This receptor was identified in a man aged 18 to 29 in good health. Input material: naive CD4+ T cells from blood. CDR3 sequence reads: CASLSTSYGYTF. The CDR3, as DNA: TGTGCCAGCCTTAGTACTAGCTATGGCTACACCTTC.